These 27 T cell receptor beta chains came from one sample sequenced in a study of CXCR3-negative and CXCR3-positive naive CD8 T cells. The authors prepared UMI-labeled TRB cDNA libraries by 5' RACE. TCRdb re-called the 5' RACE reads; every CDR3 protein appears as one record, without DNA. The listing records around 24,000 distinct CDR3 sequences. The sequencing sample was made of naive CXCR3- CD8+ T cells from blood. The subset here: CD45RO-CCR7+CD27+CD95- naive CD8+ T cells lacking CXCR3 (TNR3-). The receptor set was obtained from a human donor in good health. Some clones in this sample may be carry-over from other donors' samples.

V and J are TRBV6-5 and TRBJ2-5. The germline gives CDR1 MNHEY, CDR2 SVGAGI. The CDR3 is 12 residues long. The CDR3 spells CASSYSRETQYF.

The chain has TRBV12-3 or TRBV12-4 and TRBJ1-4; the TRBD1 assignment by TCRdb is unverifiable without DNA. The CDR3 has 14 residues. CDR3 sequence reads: CASSPQGSAEKLFF.

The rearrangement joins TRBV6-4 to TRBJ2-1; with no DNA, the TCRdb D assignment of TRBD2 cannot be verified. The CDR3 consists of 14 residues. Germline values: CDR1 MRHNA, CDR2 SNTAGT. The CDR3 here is CATSRTSSYNEQFF.

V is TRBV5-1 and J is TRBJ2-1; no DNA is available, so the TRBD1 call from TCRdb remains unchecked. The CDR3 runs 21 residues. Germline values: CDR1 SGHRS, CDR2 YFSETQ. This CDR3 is CASSLVSSGPVPGMLNHEQFF.

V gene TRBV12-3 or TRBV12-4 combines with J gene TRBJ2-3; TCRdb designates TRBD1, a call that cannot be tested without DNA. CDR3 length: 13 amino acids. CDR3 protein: CASRGQGPDTQYF.

CDR3: CSARVLAGGTYEQYF. The V call is TRBV20-1, the J call TRBJ2-7; TCRdb's D call, TRBD2, is unchecked because there is no DNA. CDR3 length equals 15 residues. Looked up from germline, CDR1 is DFQATT and CDR2 is SNEGSKA (reference sequence).

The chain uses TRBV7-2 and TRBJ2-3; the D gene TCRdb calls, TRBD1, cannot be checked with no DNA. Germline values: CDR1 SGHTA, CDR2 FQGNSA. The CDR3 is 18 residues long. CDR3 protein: CASSLSRGGPSSTDTQYF.

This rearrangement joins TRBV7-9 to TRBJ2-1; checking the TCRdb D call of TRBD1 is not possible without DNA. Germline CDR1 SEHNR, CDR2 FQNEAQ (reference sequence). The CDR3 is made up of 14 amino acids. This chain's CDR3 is CASSFRGSGNEQFF.

The CDR3: CASSQEGEAGANVLTF. The chain recombines TRBV4-3 with TRBJ2-6; TCRdb indicates TRBD1, and absent DNA this call remains unverified. This CDR3 spans 16 amino acids. Germline CDR1 reads LGHNA; CDR2 reads YSLEER.

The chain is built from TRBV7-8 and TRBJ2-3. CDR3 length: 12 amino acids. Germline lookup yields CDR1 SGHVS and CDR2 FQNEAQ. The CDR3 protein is CASSPMTDTQYF. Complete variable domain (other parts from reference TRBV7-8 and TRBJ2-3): GAGVSQSPRYKVAKRGQDVALRCDPISGHVSLFWYQQALGQGPEFLTYFQNEAQLDKSGLPSDRFFAERPEGSVSTLKIQRTQQEDSAVYLCASSPMTDTQYFGPGTRLTVL.

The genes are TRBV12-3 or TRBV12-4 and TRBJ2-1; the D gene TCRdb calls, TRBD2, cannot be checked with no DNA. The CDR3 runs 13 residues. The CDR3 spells CASSRAQSNEQFF.

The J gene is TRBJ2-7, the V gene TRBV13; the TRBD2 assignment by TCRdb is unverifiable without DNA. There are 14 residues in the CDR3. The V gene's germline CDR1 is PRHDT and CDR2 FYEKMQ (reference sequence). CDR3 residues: CASSARGGSYEQYF.

This CDR3 reads CASSQDGLFGQETQYF. The chain recombines TRBV14 with TRBJ2-5. Germline-derived CDR1 and CDR2 are SGHDN and FVKESK. This CDR3 is built from 16 residues.

CDR3 amino acids: CASSLDPTGGRSYEQYF. The V and J genes are TRBV11-2 and TRBJ2-7; the TCRdb call, TRBD1, lacks DNA for checking. CDR3 length: 17 amino acids. Germline values: CDR1 SGHAT, CDR2 FQNNGV.

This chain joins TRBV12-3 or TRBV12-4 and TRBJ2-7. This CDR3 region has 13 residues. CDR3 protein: CASSSLISYEQYF.

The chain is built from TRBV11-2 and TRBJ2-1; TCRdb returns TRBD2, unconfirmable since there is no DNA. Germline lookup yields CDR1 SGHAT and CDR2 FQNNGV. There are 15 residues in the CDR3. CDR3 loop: CASSFGGGLYNEQFF.

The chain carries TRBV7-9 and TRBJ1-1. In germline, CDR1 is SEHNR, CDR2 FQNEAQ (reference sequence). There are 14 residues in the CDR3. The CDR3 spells CASSLLTGLPEAFF.

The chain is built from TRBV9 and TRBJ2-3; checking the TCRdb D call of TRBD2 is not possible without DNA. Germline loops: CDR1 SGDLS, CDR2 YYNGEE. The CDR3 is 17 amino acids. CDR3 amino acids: CASSGGNRASMEDTQYF.

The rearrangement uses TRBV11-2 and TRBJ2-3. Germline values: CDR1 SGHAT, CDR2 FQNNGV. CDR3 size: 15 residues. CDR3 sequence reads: CASSSELVLPDTQYF.

CDR3 in amino acids: CATREDSRERPDTQYF. The gene calls are TRBV24-1 and TRBJ2-3; TCRdb returns TRBD2, unconfirmable since there is no DNA. CDR1 and CDR2 (germline): KGHDR, SFDVKD. The CDR3 loop spans 16 amino acids.

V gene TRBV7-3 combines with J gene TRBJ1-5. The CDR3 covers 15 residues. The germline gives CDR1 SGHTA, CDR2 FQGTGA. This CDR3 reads CASSLTFGSRQPQHF.

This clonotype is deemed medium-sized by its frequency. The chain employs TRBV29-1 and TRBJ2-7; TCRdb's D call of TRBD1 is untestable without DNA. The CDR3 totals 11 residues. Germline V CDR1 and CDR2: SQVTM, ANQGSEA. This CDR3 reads CSGGQGIEQYF.

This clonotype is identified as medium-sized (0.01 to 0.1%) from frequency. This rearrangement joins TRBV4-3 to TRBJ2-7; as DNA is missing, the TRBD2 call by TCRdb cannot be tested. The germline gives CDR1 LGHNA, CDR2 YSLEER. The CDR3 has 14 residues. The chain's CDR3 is CASSPGLGSYEQYF.

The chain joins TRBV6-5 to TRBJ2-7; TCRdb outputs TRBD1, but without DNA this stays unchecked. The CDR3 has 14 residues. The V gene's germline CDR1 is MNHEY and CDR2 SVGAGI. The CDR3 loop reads CASSYQGPSYEQYF.

CDR3 region: CASSQDRTSGGANEQFF. The chain combines TRBV4-3 with TRBJ2-1; TCRdb calls TRBD2, which cannot be checked without DNA. Germline CDR1 is LGHNA and CDR2 is YSLEER. There are 17 residues in the CDR3.

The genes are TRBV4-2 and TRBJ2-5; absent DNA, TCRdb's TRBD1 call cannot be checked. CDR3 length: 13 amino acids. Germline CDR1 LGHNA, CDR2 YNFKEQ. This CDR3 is CASSQTGWETQYF.

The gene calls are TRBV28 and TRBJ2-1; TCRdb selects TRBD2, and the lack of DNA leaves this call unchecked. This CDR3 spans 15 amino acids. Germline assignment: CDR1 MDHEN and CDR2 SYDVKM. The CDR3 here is CASRGLAGENNEQFF.